Listed below are T cell receptor beta chains from one sample, sequenced in a study of OX40 agonist ivuxolimab in advanced cancers. Here immunoSEQ multiplex PCR was the method, and the copy in TCRdb shows in-frame clones only, minus some. The sample records approximately 30,000 clones, 75% to 95% being singletons. This specimen was CD4+ or CD8+ T cells sorted from blood, taken in a trial of the OX40 agonist ivuxolimab. Receptor source: an adult with an advanced solid tumor such as melanoma, head and neck, liver or kidney cancer. CDR3s include the opening cysteine and the closing phenylalanine or tryptophan. Fields, in order: CDR3 DNA, CDR3 protein, D gene, V gene, J gene, clone size. A D gene is named only where the DNA matches it firmly. Clone size is shown for a subset of rows, as once, few, many or a class of expanded clone.

cdr3_nt: TGTGCCAGTAGTTGGACAGGGTCTGGCAATGAGCAGTTCTTC; cdr3_aa: CASSWTGSGNEQFF; d_call: TRBD1; v_call: TRBV19; j_call: TRBJ2-1; clone_size: .
cdr3_nt: TGCGCCAGCAGTGAGTCCCAGGGCGGGGAATACGAGCAGTACTTC; cdr3_aa: CASSESQGGEYEQYF; d_call: .; v_call: TRBV10-1; j_call: TRBJ2-7; clone_size: .
cdr3_nt: TGTGCCAGCAGCCAGTGGGAGGGGATAAGCGGGGAGCTGTTTTTT; cdr3_aa: CASSQWEGISGELFF; d_call: TRBD2; v_call: TRBV7-8; j_call: TRBJ2-2; clone_size: .
cdr3_nt: TGTGCCAGCAGCCCATACCACAGGGGGTACCTCTCCTACGAGCAGTACTTC; cdr3_aa: CASSPYHRGYLSYEQYF; d_call: TRBD1; v_call: TRBV27; j_call: TRBJ2-7; clone_size: .
cdr3_nt: TGTGCCAGCAGCTTAGATCGCGGGAGGTCCTACAATGAGCAGTTCTTC; cdr3_aa: CASSLDRGRSYNEQFF; d_call: TRBD2; v_call: TRBV7-2; j_call: TRBJ2-1; clone_size: .
cdr3_nt: TGTGCCAGCAGCTTAGTGGCAGGCAACTACGAGCAGTACTTC; cdr3_aa: CASSLVAGNYEQYF; d_call: .; v_call: TRBV7-2; j_call: TRBJ2-7; clone_size: .
cdr3_nt: TGTGCCAGCAGCTCAAGGGACAGGGGGCGAAACTATGGCTACACCTTC; cdr3_aa: CASSSRDRGRNYGYTF; d_call: TRBD1; v_call: TRBV7-7; j_call: TRBJ1-2; clone_size: .
cdr3_nt: TGTGCCAGCAGCTTGCAGGGGAACACCGGGGAGCTGTTTTTT; cdr3_aa: CASSLQGNTGELFF; d_call: .; v_call: TRBV7-9; j_call: TRBJ2-2; clone_size: .
cdr3_nt: TGTGCCAGTACCAACGCGGGCAGGGAGCAGTTCTTC; cdr3_aa: CASTNAGREQFF; d_call: .; v_call: TRBV19; j_call: TRBJ2-1; clone_size: .
cdr3_nt: TGTGCCAGCAGCCCCTCGACAGCGGCTAACTATGGCTACACCTTC; cdr3_aa: CASSPSTAANYGYTF; d_call: .; v_call: TRBV7-6; j_call: TRBJ1-2; clone_size: once
cdr3_nt: TGTGCCATCAGTGAGCCGGGGCTGAACACTGAAGCTTTCTTT; cdr3_aa: CAISEPGLNTEAFF; d_call: .; v_call: TRBV10-3; j_call: TRBJ1-1; clone_size: .
cdr3_nt: TGTGCCAGCTCACTACGGGACAGACTCACAGATACGCAGTATTTT; cdr3_aa: CASSLRDRLTDTQYF; d_call: TRBD1; v_call: TRBV18; j_call: TRBJ2-3; clone_size: .
cdr3_nt: TGTGCCAGCAGTGAGGGCGCTAGCGGGAAGGATGCCACAGATACGCAGTATTTT; cdr3_aa: CASSEGASGKDATDTQYF; d_call: TRBD2; v_call: TRBV25-1; j_call: TRBJ2-3; clone_size: once
cdr3_nt: TGTGCCAGCAGCTTATTCTGGGGGAAAAGCGGGAGCCTCAATGAGCAGTTCTTC; cdr3_aa: CASSLFWGKSGSLNEQFF; d_call: TRBD2; v_call: TRBV11-2; j_call: TRBJ2-1; clone_size: .
cdr3_nt: TGTGCCAGCAGTTGGACAGGGAACACTGAAGCTTTCTTT; cdr3_aa: CASSWTGNTEAFF; d_call: TRBD1; v_call: TRBV13; j_call: TRBJ1-1; clone_size: .
cdr3_nt: TGTGCCAGTAGTATCGTTGGTCTGGGCACTGAAGCTTTCTTT; cdr3_aa: CASSIVGLGTEAFF; d_call: .; v_call: TRBV19; j_call: TRBJ1-1; clone_size: .
cdr3_nt: TGCGCCAGCAGCCAGGGACGGATGAACACTGAAGCTTTCTTT; cdr3_aa: CASSQGRMNTEAFF; d_call: .; v_call: TRBV4-3; j_call: TRBJ1-1; clone_size: .
cdr3_nt: TGTGCCAGCAGCCTCGACAATGCCCGCCCTGATGGCTACACCTTC; cdr3_aa: CASSLDNARPDGYTF; d_call: .; v_call: TRBV7-9; j_call: TRBJ1-2; clone_size: .
cdr3_nt: TGTGCCAGTAGTATGGGGCAGGGGGCCTACGAGCAGTACTTC; cdr3_aa: CASSMGQGAYEQYF; d_call: TRBD1; v_call: TRBV19; j_call: TRBJ2-7; clone_size: .
cdr3_nt: TGTGCCAGCAGTTCCTACCTCAAGCAGCCCCAGCATTTT; cdr3_aa: CASSSYLKQPQHF; d_call: .; v_call: TRBV7-8; j_call: TRBJ1-5; clone_size: .
cdr3_nt: TGTGCCAGCAGTTTAGCTCAGGGGTGGTGGAATGAGCAGTTCTTC; cdr3_aa: CASSLAQGWWNEQFF; d_call: .; v_call: TRBV27; j_call: TRBJ2-1; clone_size: .
cdr3_nt: TGTGCCAGCAGTTTCCCCTCTGCGGCGTCCGAGCAGTACTTC; cdr3_aa: CASSFPSAASEQYF; d_call: .; v_call: TRBV27; j_call: TRBJ2-7; clone_size: .
cdr3_nt: TGCAGCGGTTCTCCCGGGACACTCCAAGAGACCCAGTACTTC; cdr3_aa: CSGSPGTLQETQYF; d_call: .; v_call: TRBV29-1; j_call: TRBJ2-5; clone_size: .
cdr3_nt: TGTGCCAGCAGCTCCGGGGCCGCCTACGAGCAGTACTTC; cdr3_aa: CASSSGAAYEQYF; d_call: .; v_call: TRBV5-8; j_call: TRBJ2-7; clone_size: .
cdr3_nt: TGTGCCAGTAGTATCCGGGACAGCTTTCAAGAGACCCAGTACTTC; cdr3_aa: CASSIRDSFQETQYF; d_call: TRBD1; v_call: TRBV19; j_call: TRBJ2-5; clone_size: .
cdr3_nt: TGTGCCAGCAGTTATGGTCAGGTCCCCTTCGAGCAGTACTTC; cdr3_aa: CASSYGQVPFEQYF; d_call: .; v_call: TRBV6-5; j_call: TRBJ2-7; clone_size: .
cdr3_nt: TGTGCCAGCAGTGAAGGGACAGGCAGCACAGATACGCAGTATTTT; cdr3_aa: CASSEGTGSTDTQYF; d_call: TRBD1; v_call: TRBV6-4; j_call: TRBJ2-3; clone_size: .
cdr3_nt: TGTGCCAGCAGTGAAGACAGGGCGCTGTACGAGCAGTACTTC; cdr3_aa: CASSEDRALYEQYF; d_call: .; v_call: TRBV6-1; j_call: TRBJ2-7; clone_size: .
cdr3_nt: TGCGCCAGCAGCGAAGACTCGGGATCTGGGGCCAACGTCCTGACTTTC; cdr3_aa: CASSEDSGSGANVLTF; d_call: .; v_call: TRBV4-3; j_call: TRBJ2-6; clone_size: medium-sized
cdr3_nt: TGTGCTGCTGGCGACAGTAGCTCCTACGAGCAGTACTTC; cdr3_aa: CAAGDSSSYEQYF; d_call: .; v_call: TRBV7-9; j_call: TRBJ2-7; clone_size: .
cdr3_nt: TGTGCCAGCAGCCTCCCGGGACAGGTGTCCTACGAGCAGTACTTC; cdr3_aa: CASSLPGQVSYEQYF; d_call: TRBD1; v_call: TRBV9; j_call: TRBJ2-7; clone_size: few
cdr3_nt: TGTGCCAGCAGCGTGGGACAGGGGAACACTGAAGCTTTCTTT; cdr3_aa: CASSVGQGNTEAFF; d_call: TRBD1; v_call: TRBV9; j_call: TRBJ1-1; clone_size: few
cdr3_nt: TGCGCCAGCAGCCAAGATCCGGGACTAGCGGGAGTAGCTGAGCAGTTCTTC; cdr3_aa: CASSQDPGLAGVAEQFF; d_call: TRBD2; v_call: TRBV4-3; j_call: TRBJ2-1; clone_size: .
cdr3_nt: TGTGCCAGCAGCTTAGTGGGGAACACTGAAGCTTTCTTT; cdr3_aa: CASSLVGNTEAFF; d_call: .; v_call: TRBV7-8; j_call: TRBJ1-1; clone_size: .
cdr3_nt: TGTGCCAGCAGTCCCCTCCTCAGCGCCGAGCAGTACTTC; cdr3_aa: CASSPLLSAEQYF; d_call: .; v_call: TRBV27; j_call: TRBJ2-7; clone_size: .
cdr3_nt: TGTGCCATCATGGGGGAGGGCCCTCCGTACGAGCAGTACTTC; cdr3_aa: CAIMGEGPPYEQYF; d_call: TRBD2; v_call: TRBV10-3; j_call: TRBJ2-7; clone_size: .
cdr3_nt: TGTGCCAGTAGTTCGGGACAGGGGGCCTTCTACGAGCAGTACTTC; cdr3_aa: CASSSGQGAFYEQYF; d_call: TRBD1; v_call: TRBV19; j_call: TRBJ2-7; clone_size: .
cdr3_nt: TGTGCCAGCAGCAAGTATCCCGGGTTTAAGTTCTTC; cdr3_aa: CASSKYPGFKFF; d_call: .; v_call: TRBV7-9; j_call: TRBJ2-1; clone_size: .
cdr3_nt: TGCGCCAGCAGCCAAACCCGGGACTATAGCTCTGGAAACACCATATATTTT; cdr3_aa: CASSQTRDYSSGNTIYF; d_call: .; v_call: TRBV4-1; j_call: TRBJ1-3; clone_size: .
cdr3_nt: TGTGCCACAAGAGGACTAGCGGGCACAGATACGCAGTATTTT; cdr3_aa: CATRGLAGTDTQYF; d_call: TRBD2; v_call: TRBV2; j_call: TRBJ2-3; clone_size: .
cdr3_nt: TGTGCCAGCGACGCCAGAACCGGGGAGCAGTTCTTC; cdr3_aa: CASDARTGEQFF; d_call: .; v_call: TRBV27; j_call: TRBJ2-1; clone_size: .
cdr3_nt: TGCGCCAGCGGGGGGGCATATAGCAATCAGCCCCAGCATTTT; cdr3_aa: CASGGAYSNQPQHF; d_call: .; v_call: TRBV10-2; j_call: TRBJ1-5; clone_size: once
cdr3_nt: TGCAGCGTTGAAGCGAGAGGGGGCGCGGACAATGAGCAGTTCTTC; cdr3_aa: CSVEARGGADNEQFF; d_call: TRBD1; v_call: TRBV29-1; j_call: TRBJ2-1; clone_size: once
cdr3_nt: TGTGCCAGTAGTTGGGGCCGGAACACTGAAGCTTTCTTT; cdr3_aa: CASSWGRNTEAFF; d_call: .; v_call: TRBV19; j_call: TRBJ1-1; clone_size: once
cdr3_nt: TGCGCCAGCAGCTTGTTGGGACAGGGGACTGGGGAGCTGTTTTTT; cdr3_aa: CASSLLGQGTGELFF; d_call: TRBD1; v_call: TRBV5-1; j_call: TRBJ2-2; clone_size: .
cdr3_nt: TGTGCCAGCAGCGTGGATCCGGGACTAGCGAGTGAGCAGTTCTTC; cdr3_aa: CASSVDPGLASEQFF; d_call: TRBD2; v_call: TRBV9; j_call: TRBJ2-1; clone_size: few